In its sample, the clone carrying this TCR beta chain was seen many times. The second PCR ran about 6 to 12 cycles with a sample-barcoded 5' primer and J-beta primers. TCRdb reanalysed the 5' RACE reads using MiXCR and keeps one entry per CDR3 protein. Of some 890,000 distinct CDR3 sequences in the sample, about 27% are singletons; the top ten hold roughly a tenth. J gave up 5 bases and V 5 bases, and 5 bases lay outside the gene matches. CDR1 is MDHEN, CDR2 SYDVKM, per germline. This CDR3 has 13 amino acids. These data originate in a study of blood T cells in healthy people across ages. The sample was also reused in another study, on T cells of mothers and their children. In that study: Biologically related mothers and children overlapped slightly more than unrelated pairs, a non-significant difference.

The material sequenced was blood. The gene calls are TRBV28 and TRBJ2-5, with 7 bases fitting TRBD2. The receptor was derived from a woman aged 40 to 55 in good health. CDR3 nucleotides: TGTGCCAGCAGTCGGGGAGGGACGGAGACCCAGTACTTC. It translates to CASSRGGTETQYF. The full variable domain, its missing parts supplied by reference TRBV28 and TRBJ2-5, is DVKVTQSSRYLVKRTGEKVFLECVQDMDHENMFWYRQDPGLGLRLIYFSYDVKMKEKGDIPEGYSVSREKKERFSLILESASTNQTSMYLCASSRGGTETQYFGPGTRLLVL.